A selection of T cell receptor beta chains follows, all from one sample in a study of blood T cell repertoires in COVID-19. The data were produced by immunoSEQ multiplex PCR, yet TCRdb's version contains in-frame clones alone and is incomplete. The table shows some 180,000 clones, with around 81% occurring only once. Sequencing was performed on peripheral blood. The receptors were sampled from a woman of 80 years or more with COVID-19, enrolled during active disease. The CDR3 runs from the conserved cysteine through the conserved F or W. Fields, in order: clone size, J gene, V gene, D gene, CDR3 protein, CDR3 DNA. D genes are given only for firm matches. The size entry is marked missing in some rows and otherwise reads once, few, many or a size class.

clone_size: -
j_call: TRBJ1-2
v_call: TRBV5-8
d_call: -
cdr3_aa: CASSRTDNYGYTF
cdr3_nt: TGTGCCAGCAGCCGGACAGATAACTATGGCTACACCTTC

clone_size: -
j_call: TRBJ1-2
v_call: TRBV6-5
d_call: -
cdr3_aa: CASSYSSPGHGGYTF
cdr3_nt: TGTGCCAGCAGTTATAGTTCTCCAGGGCATGGAGGCTACACCTTC

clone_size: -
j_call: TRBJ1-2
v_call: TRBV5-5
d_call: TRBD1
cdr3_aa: CASSLGSGGLYGYTF
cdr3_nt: TGTGCCAGCAGCTTGGGTTCAGGGGGCCTCTATGGCTACACCTTC

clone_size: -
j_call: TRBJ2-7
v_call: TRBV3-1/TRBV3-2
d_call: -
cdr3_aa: CASSQVRGGEQYF
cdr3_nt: TGTGCCAGCAGCCAGGTAAGGGGAGGCGAGCAGTACTTC

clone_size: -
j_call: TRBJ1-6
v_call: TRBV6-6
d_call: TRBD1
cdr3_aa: CASSYGQEHSPLHF
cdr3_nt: TGTGCCAGCAGTTATGGACAGGAGCATTCACCCCTCCACTTT

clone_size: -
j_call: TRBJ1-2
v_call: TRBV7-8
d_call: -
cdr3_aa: CASSLHLGLEGTYGYTF
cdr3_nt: TGTGCCAGCAGCTTACACTTGGGCCTAGAGGGAACCTATGGCTACACCTTC

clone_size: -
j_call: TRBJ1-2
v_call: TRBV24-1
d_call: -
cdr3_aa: CATGNSGLRGVDYGYTF
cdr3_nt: TGTGCCACCGGAAACAGCGGGTTGAGAGGGGTCGACTATGGCTACACCTTC

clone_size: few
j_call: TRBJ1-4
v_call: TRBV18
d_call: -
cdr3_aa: CASQGRNNEKLFF
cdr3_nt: TGTGCCAGCCAGGGCCGAAATAATGAAAAACTGTTTTTT

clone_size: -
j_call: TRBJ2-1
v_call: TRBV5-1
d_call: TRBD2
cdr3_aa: CASSMGTSGHNEQFF
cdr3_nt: TGCGCCAGCTCCATGGGGACTAGCGGACACAATGAGCAGTTCTTC

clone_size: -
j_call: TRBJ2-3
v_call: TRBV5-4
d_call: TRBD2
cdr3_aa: CASSLGGRGSTDTQYF
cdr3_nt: TGTGCCAGCAGCTTGGGCGGGAGGGGGAGCACAGATACGCAGTATTTT

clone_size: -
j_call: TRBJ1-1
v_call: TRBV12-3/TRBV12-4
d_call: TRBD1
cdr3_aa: CASTWGQGMKAFF
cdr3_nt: TGTGCCAGCACCTGGGGACAGGGTATGAAAGCTTTCTTT

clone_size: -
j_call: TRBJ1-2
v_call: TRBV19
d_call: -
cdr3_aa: CASSASSGAVNYGYTF
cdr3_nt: TGTGCCAGTAGTGCCAGCTCAGGGGCCGTTAACTATGGCTACACCTTC

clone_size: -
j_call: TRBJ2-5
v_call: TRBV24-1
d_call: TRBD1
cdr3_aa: CATSVHLTGGGETQYF
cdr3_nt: TGTGCCACCAGTGTCCACCTGACAGGGGGGGGAGAGACCCAGTACTTC

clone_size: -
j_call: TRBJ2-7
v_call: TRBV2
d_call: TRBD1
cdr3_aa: CASCGTGGSEQYF
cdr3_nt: TGTGCCAGCTGCGGGACAGGGGGTAGCGAGCAGTACTTC

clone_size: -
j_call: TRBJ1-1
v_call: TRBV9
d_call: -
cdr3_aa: CASSVNSGPGEAFF
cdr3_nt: TGTGCCAGCAGCGTTAACAGCGGTCCGGGTGAAGCTTTCTTT

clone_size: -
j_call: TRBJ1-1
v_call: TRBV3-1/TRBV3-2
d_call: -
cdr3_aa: CASSQERLGGNTEAFF
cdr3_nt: TGTGCCAGCAGCCAAGAAAGGCTGGGGGGGAACACTGAAGCTTTCTTT

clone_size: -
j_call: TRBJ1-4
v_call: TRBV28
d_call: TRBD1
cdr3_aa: CASTTGGPIDEKLFF
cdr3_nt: TGTGCCAGCACAACAGGGGGCCCAATCGATGAAAAACTGTTTTTT

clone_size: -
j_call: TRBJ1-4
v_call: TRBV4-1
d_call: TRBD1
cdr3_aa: CASSQNPSGTGAVRNEKLFF
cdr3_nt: TGCGCCAGCAGCCAAAACCCTTCCGGGACAGGGGCGGTGAGGAATGAAAAACTGTTTTTT

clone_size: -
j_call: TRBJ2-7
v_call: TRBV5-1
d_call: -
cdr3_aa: CASTSQGGPYEQYF
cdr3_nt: TGCGCCAGCACCTCACAAGGCGGCCCCTACGAGCAGTACTTC

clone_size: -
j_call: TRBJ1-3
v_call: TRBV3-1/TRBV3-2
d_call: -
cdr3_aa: CASSQGFAGSGNTIYF
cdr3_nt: TGTGCCAGCAGCCAAGGGTTCGCGGGCTCTGGAAACACCATATATTTT

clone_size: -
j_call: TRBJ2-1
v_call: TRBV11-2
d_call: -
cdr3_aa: CASSPGPNTYNEQFF
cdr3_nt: TGTGCCAGCAGCCCAGGGCCTAACACCTACAATGAGCAGTTCTTC

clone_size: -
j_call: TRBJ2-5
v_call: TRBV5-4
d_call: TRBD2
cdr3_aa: CASSQIAGGLQETQYF
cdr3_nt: TGTGCCAGCAGCCAGATAGCGGGGGGTCTTCAAGAGACCCAGTACTTC

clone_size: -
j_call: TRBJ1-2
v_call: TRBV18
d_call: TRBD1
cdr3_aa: CASSPTQDRGIYGYTF
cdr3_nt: TGTGCCAGCTCACCCACTCAAGACAGGGGCATCTATGGCTACACCTTC

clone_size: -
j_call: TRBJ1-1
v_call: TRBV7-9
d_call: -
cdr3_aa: CASSLGERRTEAFF
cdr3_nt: TGTGCCAGCAGCTTAGGGGAGCGTCGCACTGAAGCTTTCTTT

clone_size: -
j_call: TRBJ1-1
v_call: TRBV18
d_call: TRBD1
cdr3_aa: CASMGQGGTNTEAFF
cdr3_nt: TGTGCCAGCATGGGACAGGGTGGGACCAACACTGAAGCTTTCTTT

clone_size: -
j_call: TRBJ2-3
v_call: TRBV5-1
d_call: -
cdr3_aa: CASSSRAADTQYF
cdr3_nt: TGCGCCAGCAGCTCGCGAGCGGCAGATACGCAGTATTTT

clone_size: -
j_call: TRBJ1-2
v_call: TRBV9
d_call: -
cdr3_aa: CASSVESLPYGYTF
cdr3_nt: TGTGCCAGCAGCGTAGAGAGCCTACCCTATGGCTACACCTTC

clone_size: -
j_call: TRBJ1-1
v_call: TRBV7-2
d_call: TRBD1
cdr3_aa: CASSLVWQGAEAFF
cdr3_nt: TGTGCCAGCAGCTTAGTTTGGCAGGGGGCTGAAGCTTTCTTT

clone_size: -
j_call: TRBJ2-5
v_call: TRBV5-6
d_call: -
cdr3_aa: CASSPRRGAPGDETQYF
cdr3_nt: TGTGCCAGCAGCCCGCGTCGGGGGGCCCCCGGGGACGAGACCCAGTACTTC

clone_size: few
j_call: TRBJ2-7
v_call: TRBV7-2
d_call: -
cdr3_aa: CASSLRAGQPAYEQYF
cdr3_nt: TGTGCCAGCAGCTTAAGGGCGGGACAGCCAGCCTACGAGCAGTACTTC

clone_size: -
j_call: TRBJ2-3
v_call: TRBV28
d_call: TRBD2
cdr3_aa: CASRLSGRVDTQYF
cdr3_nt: TGTGCCAGCAGACTGAGCGGGAGGGTAGATACGCAGTATTTT

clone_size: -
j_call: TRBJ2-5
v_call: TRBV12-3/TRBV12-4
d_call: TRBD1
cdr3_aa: CASTSGGEETQYF
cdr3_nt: TGTGCCAGCACCTCAGGGGGCGAAGAGACCCAGTACTTC

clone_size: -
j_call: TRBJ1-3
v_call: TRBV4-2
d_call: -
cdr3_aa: CASSQTVSGNTIYF
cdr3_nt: TGTGCCAGCAGCCAGACAGTCTCTGGAAACACCATATATTTT

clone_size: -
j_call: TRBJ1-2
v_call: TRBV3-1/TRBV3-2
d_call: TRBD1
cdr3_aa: CASSQGQGNYGYTF
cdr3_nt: TGTGCCAGCAGCCAAGGACAGGGGAACTATGGCTACACCTTC

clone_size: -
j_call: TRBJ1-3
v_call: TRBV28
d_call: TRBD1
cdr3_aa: CASSKGQPSVTIYF
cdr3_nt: TGTGCCAGCAGCAAGGGACAGCCATCGGTTACCATATATTTT

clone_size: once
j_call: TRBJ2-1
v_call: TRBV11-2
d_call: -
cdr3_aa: CASVPRAGDSYNEQFF
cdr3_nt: TGTGCCAGCGTACCCAGGGCCGGAGACTCCTACAATGAGCAGTTCTTC

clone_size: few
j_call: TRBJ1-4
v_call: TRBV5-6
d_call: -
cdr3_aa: CASSSLRRGGEKLFF
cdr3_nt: TGTGCCAGCAGCTCCCTGCGGCGCGGGGGTGAAAAACTGTTTTTT

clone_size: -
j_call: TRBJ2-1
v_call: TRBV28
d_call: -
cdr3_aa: CASSLPLSPGIYNEQFF
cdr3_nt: TGTGCCAGCAGTTTACCCCTCTCTCCAGGGATTTACAATGAGCAGTTCTTC

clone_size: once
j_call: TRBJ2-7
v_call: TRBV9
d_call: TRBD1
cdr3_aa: CASSVAGDSHYEQYF
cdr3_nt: TGTGCCAGCAGCGTAGCTGGGGACAGCCACTACGAGCAGTACTTC

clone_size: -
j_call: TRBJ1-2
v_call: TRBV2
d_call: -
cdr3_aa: CASSEGPRGGYGYTF
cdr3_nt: TGTGCCAGCAGTGAAGGCCCAAGGGGAGGCTATGGCTACACCTTC

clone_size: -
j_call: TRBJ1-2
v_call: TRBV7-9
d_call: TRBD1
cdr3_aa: CASSFRQGFGYTF
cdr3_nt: TGTGCCAGCAGCTTTCGACAGGGGTTTGGCTACACCTTC